The sequence of this T cell receptor (beta chain) was determined in a study of metastatic and nonmetastatic thyroid tumors (dated by TCRdb to 2020 to 2022). Background on the whole study: Repertoires were compared across peripheral blood and tumor or nodule tissue samples from malignant and benign thyroid patients. The full study reports these points: TCR beta diversity was reported as significantly higher in malignant tumors than in benign nodules, in both blood and tumor samples.

The germline V gene supplies CDR1 SGHTA and CDR2 FQGNSA. The CDR3 runs 14 residues from the cysteine to the phenylalanine. CDR3 DNA only is kept here, 42 bases in frame from base 1. The junction carries 16 bases between V and J, which are trimmed by 7 bases and 6 bases respectively. About this clone: The antigen it binds to is not known. No base-level quality is on record; no much larger clone is a single base apart.

No patient had received any treatment before thyroid surgery. The study retrospectively analysed patient clinical samples collected from about 2012 to 2018 using T-cell receptor beta sequencing. The library came from PCR. Sequenced on an Illumina HiSeq 4000. High-throughput sequencing was used to profile the TCR beta-chain CDR3 region of each patient. The paper's data handling went like this. CDR3 differences across clinicopathological groups were used to build a classifier for discriminating distant-metastatic papillary thyroid cancer patients. Repertoire diversity was assessed with the Shannon index, and tumor-blood repertoire similarity with the Morisita-Horn index. In-frame beta chains were kept once TCRdb had trimmed the public reads at Q25 with fastp and called clones with MiXCR. It is TCRdb's table, rather than the study itself, that gives the V and J calls and clone size. The sample table shows 4,000 to 5,000 clones, and approximately 15% are seen once. Jointly, the top ten make up around 17% of the sample.

The receptor's source is a female donor with papillary thyroid cancer or a benign thyroid nodule (not recorded which). Some clones in this sample may be carry-over from other donors' samples. The sequence is built from TRBV7-2 and TRBJ1-3, with no D gene named confidently. The sample comprised adjacent normal tissue. The CDR3 protein is CASISSRTVNTIYF. In nucleotide form, the sequence is TGTGCCAGCATTTCCAGTCGGACTGTAAACACCATATATTTT.